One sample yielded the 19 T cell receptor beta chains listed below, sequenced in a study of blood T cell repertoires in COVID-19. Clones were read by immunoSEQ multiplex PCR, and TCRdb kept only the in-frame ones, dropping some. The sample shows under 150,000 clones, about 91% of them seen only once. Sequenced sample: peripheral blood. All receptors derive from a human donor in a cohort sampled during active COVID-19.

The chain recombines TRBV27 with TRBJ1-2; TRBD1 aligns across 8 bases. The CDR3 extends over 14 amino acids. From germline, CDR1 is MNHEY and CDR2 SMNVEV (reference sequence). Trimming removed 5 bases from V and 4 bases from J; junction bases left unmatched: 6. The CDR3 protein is CASSRGQGPYGYTF. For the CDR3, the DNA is TGTGCCAGCAGTCGTGGACAGGGCCCCTATGGCTACACCTTC.

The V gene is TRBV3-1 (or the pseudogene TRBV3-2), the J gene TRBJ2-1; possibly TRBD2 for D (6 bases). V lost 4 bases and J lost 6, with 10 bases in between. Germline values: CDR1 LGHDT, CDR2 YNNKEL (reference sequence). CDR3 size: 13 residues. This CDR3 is CASSLSGVNEQFF. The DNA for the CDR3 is TGTGCCAGCAGCCTCTCGGGAGTCAATGAGCAGTTCTTC.

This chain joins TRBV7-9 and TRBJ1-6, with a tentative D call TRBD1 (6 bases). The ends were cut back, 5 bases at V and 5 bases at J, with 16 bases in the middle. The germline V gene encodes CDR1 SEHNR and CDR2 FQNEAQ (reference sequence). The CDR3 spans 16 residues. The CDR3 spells CASSLDSGWNNSPLHF. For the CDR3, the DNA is TGTGCCAGCAGCCTGGACAGTGGGTGGAATAATTCACCCCTCCACTTT. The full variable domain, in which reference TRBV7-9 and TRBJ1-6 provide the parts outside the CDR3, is DTGVSQNPRHKITKRGQNVTFRCDPISEHNRLYWYRQTLGQGPEFLTYFQNEAQLEKSRLLSDRFSAERPKGSFSTLEIQRTEQGDSAMYLCASSLDSGWNNSPLHFGNGTRLTVT.

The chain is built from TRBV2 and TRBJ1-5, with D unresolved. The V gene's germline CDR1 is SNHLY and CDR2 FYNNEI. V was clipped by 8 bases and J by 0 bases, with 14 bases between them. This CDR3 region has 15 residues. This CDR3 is CASCGQAYSNQPQHF. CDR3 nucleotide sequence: TGTGCCAGCTGTGGGCAGGCTTATAGCAATCAGCCCCAGCATTTT.

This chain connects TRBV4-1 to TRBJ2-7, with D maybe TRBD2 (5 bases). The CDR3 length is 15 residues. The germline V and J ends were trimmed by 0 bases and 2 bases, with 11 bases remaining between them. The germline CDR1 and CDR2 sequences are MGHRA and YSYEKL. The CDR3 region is CASSQDLAFTYEQYF. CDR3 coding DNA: TGCGCCAGCAGCCAAGATCTAGCCTTCACCTACGAGCAGTACTTC.

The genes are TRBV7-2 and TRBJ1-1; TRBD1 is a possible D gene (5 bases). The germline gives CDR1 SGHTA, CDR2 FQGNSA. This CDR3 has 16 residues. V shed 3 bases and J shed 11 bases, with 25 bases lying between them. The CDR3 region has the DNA TGTGCCAGCAGCTTTGCCCTGGGGCAGGCCGGCCGTAGGGCTTTCTTT. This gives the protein CASSFALGQAGRRAFF.

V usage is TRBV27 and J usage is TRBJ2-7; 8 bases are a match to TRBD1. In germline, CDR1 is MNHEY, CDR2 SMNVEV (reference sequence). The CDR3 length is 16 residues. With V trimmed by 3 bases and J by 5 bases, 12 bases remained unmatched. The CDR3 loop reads CASSFLTRTGIDEQYF. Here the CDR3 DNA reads TGTGCCAGCAGTTTCTTGACGCGGACAGGGATTGACGAGCAGTACTTC.

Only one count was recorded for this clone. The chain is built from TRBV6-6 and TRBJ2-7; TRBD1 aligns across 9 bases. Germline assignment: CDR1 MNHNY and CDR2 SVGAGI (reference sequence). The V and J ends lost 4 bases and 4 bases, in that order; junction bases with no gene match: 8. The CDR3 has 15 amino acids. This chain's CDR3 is CASSSAGTGTYEQYF. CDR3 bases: TGTGCCAGCAGTTCCGCCGGGACAGGGACGTACGAGCAGTACTTC.

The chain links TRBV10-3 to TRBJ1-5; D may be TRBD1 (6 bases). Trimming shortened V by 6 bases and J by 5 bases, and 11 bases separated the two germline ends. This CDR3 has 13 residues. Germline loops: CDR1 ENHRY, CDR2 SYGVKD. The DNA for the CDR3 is TGTGCCATCAGCCTACAGGGAGATCAGCCCCAGCATTTT. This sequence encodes CAISLQGDQPQHF.

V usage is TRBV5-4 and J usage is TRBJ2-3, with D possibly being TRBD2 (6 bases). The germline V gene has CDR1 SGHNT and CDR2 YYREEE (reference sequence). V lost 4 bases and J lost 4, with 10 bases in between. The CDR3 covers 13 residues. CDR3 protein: CASSPTSSDTQYF. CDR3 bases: TGTGCCAGCAGCCCGACTAGTTCAGATACGCAGTATTTT. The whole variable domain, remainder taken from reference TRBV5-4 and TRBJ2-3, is ETGVTQSPTHLIKTRGQQVTLRCSSQSGHNTVSWYQQALGQGPQFIFQYYREEENGRGNFPPRFSGLQFPNYSSELNVNALELDDSALYLCASSPTSSDTQYFGPGTRLTVL.

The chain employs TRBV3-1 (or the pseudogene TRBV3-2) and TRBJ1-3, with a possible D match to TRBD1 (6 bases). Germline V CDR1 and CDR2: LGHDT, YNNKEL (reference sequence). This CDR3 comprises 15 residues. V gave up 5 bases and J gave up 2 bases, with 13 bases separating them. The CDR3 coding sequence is TGTGCCAGCAGCGAAACTTACAGGGCTGGAAACACCATATATTTT. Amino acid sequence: CASSETYRAGNTIYF.

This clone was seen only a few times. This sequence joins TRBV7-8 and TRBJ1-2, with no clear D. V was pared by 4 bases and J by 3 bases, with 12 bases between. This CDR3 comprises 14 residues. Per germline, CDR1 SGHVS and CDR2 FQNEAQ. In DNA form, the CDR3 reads TGTGCCAGCAGCTCCCGCAGGCTCGACTATGGCTACACCTTC. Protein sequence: CASSSRRLDYGYTF.

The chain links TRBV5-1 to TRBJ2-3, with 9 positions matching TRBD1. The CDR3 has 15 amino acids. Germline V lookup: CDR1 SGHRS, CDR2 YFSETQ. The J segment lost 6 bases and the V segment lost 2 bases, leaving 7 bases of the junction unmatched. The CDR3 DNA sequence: TGCGCCAGCAGCTTCGGACAGGGGCCAAGGGATACGCAGTATTTT. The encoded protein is CASSFGQGPRDTQYF.

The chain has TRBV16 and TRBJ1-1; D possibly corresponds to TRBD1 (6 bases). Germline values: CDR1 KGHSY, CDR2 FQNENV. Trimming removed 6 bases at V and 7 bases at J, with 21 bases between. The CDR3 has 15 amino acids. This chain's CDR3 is CASSPRAGAGVEAFF. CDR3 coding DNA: TGTGCCAGCAGTCCCCGAGCAGGGGCCGGGGTTGAAGCTTTCTTT. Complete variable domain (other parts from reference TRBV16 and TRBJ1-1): GEEVAQTPKHLVRGEGQKAKLYCAPIKGHSYVFWYQQVLKNEFKFLISFQNENVFDETGMPKERFSAKCLPNSPCSLEIQATKLEDSAVYFCASSPRAGAGVEAFFGQGTRLTVV.

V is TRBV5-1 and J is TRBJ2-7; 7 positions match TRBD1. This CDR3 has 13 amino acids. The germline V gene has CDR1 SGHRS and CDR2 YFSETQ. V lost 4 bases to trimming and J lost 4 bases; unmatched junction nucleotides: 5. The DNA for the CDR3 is TGCGCCAGCAGCGACCGACAGGGTTACGAGCAGTACTTC. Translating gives CASSDRQGYEQYF. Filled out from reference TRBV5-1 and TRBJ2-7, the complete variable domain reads KAGVTQTPRYLIKTRGQQVTLSCSPISGHRSVSWYQQTPGQGLQFLFEYFSETQRNKGNFPGRFSGRQFSNSRSEMNVSTLELGDSALYLCASSDRQGYEQYFGPGTRLTVT.

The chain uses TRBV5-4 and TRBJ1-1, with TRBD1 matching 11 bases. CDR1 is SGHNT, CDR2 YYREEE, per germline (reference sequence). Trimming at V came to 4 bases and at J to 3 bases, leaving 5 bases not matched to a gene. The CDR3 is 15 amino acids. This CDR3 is CASSGTGQGDTEAFF. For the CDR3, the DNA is TGTGCCAGCAGCGGGACGGGACAGGGGGACACTGAAGCTTTCTTT.

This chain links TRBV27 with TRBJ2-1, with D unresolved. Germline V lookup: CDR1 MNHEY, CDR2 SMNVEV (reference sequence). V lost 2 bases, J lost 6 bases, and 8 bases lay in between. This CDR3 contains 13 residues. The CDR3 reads CASSLRSSNEQFF. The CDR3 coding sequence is TGTGCCAGCAGTTTAAGGTCTAGCAATGAGCAGTTCTTC.

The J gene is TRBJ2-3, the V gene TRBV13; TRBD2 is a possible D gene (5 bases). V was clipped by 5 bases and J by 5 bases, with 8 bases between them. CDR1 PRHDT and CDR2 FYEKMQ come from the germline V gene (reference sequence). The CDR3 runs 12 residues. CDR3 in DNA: TGTGCCAGCAGCGTCCGGGGAGATACGCAGTATTTT. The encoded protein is CASSVRGDTQYF.

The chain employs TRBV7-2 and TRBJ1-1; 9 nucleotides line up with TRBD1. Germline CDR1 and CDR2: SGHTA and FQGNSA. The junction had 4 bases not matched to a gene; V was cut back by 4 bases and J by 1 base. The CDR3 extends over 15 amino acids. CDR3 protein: CASSSNRGQNTEAFF. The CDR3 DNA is TGTGCCAGCAGCTCCAACAGGGGGCAGAACACTGAAGCTTTCTTT.